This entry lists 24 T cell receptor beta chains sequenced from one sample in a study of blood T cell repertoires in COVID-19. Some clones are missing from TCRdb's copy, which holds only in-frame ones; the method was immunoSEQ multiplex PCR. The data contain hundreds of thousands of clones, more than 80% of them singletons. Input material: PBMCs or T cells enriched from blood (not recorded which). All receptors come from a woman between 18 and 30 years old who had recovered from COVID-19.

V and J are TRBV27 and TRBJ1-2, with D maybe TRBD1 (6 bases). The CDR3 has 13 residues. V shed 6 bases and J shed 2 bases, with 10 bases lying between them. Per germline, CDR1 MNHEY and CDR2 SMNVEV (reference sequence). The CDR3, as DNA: TGTGCCAGCAGCGGACAGATAAACTATGGCTACACCTTC. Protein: CASSGQINYGYTF.

CDR3 bases: TGTGCCAGCAGCCCGGGACAGAGATACGAGCAGTACTTC. Its protein is CASSPGQRYEQYF. This chain links TRBV28 with TRBJ2-7; 7 nucleotides line up with TRBD1. The CDR3 totals 13 residues. V gave up 6 bases and J gave up 4 bases; unmatched junction bases: 6. In germline, CDR1 is MDHEN, CDR2 SYDVKM. Full variable domain (outside the CDR3, taken from reference TRBV28 and TRBJ2-7): DVKVTQSSRYLVKRTGEKVFLECVQDMDHENMFWYRQDPGLGLRLIYFSYDVKMKEKGDIPEGYSVSREKKERFSLILESASTNQTSMYLCASSPGQRYEQYFGPGTRLTVT.

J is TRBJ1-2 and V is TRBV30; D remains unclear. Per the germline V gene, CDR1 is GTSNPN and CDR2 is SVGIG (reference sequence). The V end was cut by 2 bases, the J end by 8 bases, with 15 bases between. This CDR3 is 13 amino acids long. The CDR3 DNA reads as TGTGCCTGGAGTTCCCCCTTCCTTCTCGGCTACACCTTC. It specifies CAWSSPFLLGYTF.

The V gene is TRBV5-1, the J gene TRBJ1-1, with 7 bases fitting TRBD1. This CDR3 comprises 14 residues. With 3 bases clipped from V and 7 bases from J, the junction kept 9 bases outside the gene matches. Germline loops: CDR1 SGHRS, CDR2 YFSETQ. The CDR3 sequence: CASSSSGGRNEAFF. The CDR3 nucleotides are TGCGCCAGCAGCTCATCAGGGGGTAGGAATGAAGCTTTCTTT.

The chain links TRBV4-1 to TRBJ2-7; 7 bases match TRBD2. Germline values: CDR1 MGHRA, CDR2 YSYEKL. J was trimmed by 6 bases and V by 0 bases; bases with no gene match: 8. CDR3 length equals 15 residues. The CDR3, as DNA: TGCGCCAGCAGCCAAGACGAGCGGGAAGAGGGCGAGCAGTACTTC. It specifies CASSQDEREEGEQYF.

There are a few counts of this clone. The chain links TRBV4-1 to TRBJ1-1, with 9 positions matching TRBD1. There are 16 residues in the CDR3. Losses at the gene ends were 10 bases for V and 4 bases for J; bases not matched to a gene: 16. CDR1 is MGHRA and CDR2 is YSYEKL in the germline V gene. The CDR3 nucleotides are TGCGCCACCAAACCGGGACAGGGCGGAGTGAGCACTGAAGCTTTCTTT. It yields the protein CATKPGQGGVSTEAFF.

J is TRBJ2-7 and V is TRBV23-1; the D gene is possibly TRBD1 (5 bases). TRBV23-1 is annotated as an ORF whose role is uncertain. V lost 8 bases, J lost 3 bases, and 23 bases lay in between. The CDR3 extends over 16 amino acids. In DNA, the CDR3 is TGCGCCAGCTGCCCAGCGCCCCTTCAGGGTATCTACGAGCAGTACTTC. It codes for CASCPAPLQGIYEQYF.

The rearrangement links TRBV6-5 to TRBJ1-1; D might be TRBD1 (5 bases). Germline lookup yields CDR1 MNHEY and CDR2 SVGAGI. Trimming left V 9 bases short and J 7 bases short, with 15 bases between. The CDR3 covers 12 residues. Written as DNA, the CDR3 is TGTGCCAGTGGGGTAAGGGGCGGTGAAGCTTTCTTT. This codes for CASGVRGGEAFF.

In nucleotides, the CDR3 is TGTGCCACCAGCAAGGACAGGGCAATAAATGAAAAACTGTTTTTT. Its protein product is CATSKDRAINEKLFF. J is TRBJ1-4 and V is TRBV15, with 8 bases aligning to TRBD1. The CDR3 sequence is 15 residues long. Germline CDR1 reads LNHNV; CDR2 reads YYDKDF (reference sequence). J gave up 5 bases and V 4 bases, and 6 bases lay outside the gene matches.

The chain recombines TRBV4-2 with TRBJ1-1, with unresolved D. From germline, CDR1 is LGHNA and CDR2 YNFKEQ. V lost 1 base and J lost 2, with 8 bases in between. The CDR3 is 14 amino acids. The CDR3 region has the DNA TGTGCCAGCAGCCAAGTTCACAGTAACACTGAAGCTTTCTTT. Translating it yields CASSQVHSNTEAFF.

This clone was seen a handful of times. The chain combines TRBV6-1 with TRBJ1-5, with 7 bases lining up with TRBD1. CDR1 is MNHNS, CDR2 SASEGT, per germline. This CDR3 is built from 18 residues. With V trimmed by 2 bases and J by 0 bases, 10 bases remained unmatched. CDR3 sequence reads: CASSEIGTALYSNQPQHF. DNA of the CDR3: TGTGCCAGCAGTGAAATCGGGACAGCTCTCTATAGCAATCAGCCCCAGCATTTT.

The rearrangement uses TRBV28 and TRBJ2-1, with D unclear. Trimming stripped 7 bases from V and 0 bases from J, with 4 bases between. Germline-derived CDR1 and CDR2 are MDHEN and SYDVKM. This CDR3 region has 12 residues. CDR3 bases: TGTGCCAGCATTAGCTCCTACAATGAGCAGTTCTTC. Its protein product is CASISSYNEQFF.

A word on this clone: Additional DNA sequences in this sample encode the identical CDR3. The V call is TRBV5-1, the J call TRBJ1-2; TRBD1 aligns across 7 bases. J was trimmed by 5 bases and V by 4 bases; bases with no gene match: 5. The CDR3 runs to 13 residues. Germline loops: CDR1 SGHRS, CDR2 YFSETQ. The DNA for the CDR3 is TGCGCCAGCAGCCTCGACAGGGATTATGGCTACACCTTC. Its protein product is CASSLDRDYGYTF.

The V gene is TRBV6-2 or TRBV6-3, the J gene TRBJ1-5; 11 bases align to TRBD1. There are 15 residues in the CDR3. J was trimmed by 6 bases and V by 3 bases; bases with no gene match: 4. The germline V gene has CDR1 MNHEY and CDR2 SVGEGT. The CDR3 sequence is CASSYGTGGGQPQHF. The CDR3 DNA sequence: TGTGCCAGCAGTTATGGGACAGGGGGTGGTCAGCCCCAGCATTTT.

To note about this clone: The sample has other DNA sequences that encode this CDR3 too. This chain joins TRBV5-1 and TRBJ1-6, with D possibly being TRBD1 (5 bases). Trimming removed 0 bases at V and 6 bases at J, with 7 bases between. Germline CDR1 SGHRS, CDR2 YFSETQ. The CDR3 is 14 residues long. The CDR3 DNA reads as TGCGCCAGCAGCTTGGCCGGGGGTAATTCACCCCTCCACTTT. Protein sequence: CASSLAGGNSPLHF.

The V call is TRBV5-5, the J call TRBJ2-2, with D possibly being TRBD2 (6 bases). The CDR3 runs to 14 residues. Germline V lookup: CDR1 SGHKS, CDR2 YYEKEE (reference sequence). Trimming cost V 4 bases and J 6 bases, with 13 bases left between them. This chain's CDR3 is CASSREFRPGELFF. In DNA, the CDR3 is TGTGCCAGCAGCCGGGAGTTCCGCCCCGGGGAGCTGTTTTTT. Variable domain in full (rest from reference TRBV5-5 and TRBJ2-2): DAGVTQSPTHLIKTRGQQVTLRCSPISGHKSVSWYQQVLGQGPQFIFQYYEKEERGRGNFPDRFSARQFPNYSSELNVNALLLGDSALYLCASSREFRPGELFFGEGSRLTVL.

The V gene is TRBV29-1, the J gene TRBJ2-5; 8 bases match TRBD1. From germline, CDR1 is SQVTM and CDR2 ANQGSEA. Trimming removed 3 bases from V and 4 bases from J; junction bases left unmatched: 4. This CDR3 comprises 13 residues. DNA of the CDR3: TGCAGCGTTGATGGGACAGGTGGAGAGACCCAGTACTTC. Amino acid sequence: CSVDGTGGETQYF.

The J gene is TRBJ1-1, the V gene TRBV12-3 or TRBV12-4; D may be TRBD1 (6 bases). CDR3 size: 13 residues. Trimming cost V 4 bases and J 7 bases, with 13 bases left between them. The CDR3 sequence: CASSSPGQSEAFF. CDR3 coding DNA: TGTGCCAGCAGTTCTCCTGGACAGAGTGAAGCTTTCTTT.

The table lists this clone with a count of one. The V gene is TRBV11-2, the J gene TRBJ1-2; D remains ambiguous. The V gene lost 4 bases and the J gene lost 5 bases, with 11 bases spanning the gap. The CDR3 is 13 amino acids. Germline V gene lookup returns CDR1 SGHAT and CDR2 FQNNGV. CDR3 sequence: CASSSTPDYGYTF. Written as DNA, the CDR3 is TGTGCCAGCAGCTCGACTCCCGATTATGGCTACACCTTC.

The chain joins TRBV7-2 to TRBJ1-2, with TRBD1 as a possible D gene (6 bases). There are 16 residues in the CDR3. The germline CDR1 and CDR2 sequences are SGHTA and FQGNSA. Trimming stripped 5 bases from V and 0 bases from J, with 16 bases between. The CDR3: CASSLRRGGTNYGYTF. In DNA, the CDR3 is TGTGCCAGCAGCCTCAGGCGGGGGGGCACTAACTATGGCTACACCTTC. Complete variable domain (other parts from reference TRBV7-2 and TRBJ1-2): GAGVSQSPSNKVTEKGKDVELRCDPISGHTALYWYRQSLGQGLEFLIYFQGNSAPDKSGLPSDRFSAERTGGSVSTLTIQRTQQEDSAVYLCASSLRRGGTNYGYTFGSGTRLTVV.

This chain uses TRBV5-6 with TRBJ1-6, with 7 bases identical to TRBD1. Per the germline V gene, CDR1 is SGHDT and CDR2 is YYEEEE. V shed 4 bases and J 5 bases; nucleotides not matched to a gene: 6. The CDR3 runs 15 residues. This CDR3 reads CASSPVGGNNSPLHF. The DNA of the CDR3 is TGTGCCAGCAGCCCCGTAGGGGGCAATAATTCACCCCTCCACTTT.

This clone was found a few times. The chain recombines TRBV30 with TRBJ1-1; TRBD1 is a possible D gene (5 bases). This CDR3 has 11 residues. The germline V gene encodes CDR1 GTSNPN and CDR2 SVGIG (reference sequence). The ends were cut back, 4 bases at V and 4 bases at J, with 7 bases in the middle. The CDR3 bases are TGTGCCTGGACAGGGTTCACTGAAGCTTTCTTT. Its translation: CAWTGFTEAFF.

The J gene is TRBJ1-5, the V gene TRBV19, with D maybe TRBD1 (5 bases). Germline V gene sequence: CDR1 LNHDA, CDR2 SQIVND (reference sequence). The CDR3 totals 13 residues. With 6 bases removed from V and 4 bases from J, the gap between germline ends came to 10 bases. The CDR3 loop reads CASRGQGNQPQHF. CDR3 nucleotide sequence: TGTGCCAGTAGAGGGCAGGGTAATCAGCCCCAGCATTTT.

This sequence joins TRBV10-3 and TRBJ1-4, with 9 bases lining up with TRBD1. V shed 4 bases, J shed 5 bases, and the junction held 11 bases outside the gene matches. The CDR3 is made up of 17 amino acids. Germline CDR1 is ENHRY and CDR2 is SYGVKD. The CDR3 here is CAISAGQGPFANEKLFF. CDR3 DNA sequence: TGTGCCATCAGTGCGGGACAGGGACCTTTTGCGAATGAAAAACTGTTTTTT.